Reported below is one T cell receptor beta chain. Antigen: not known. Germline-derived CDR1 and CDR2 are SQVTM and ANQGSEA. The V and J ends lost 4 bases and 10 bases, in that order; junction bases with no gene match: 5. CDR3 size: 12 residues. A universal primer site arose from template switching, and cDNA bore unique molecular identifiers. TCRdb analysed the 5' RACE reads with MiXCR anew, one entry per CDR3 protein. This table holds about 810,000 distinct CDR3 sequences, around an eighth found once. These data belong to a study of identical twins. General study findings and limits: The more abundant beta clonotypes in cord blood had fewer insertions, and memory repertoires did not show this. Findings depended on cross-sectional statistics rather than tracking the same donors.

This sample also appeared in a second study, on yellow fever vaccine responses in identical twins. That work adds: It has been reported that, in twins, the vaccine T cell response seemed partly convergent and partly personalized.

Sequencing input: PBMCs. The J gene is TRBJ2-5, the V gene TRBV29-1, with 11 bases that match TRBD2. The source is a woman aged 18-29 years in good health. The CDR3 region is CSVVLAGGLQYF. The CDR3 region has the DNA TGCAGCGTTGTCTTAGCGGGAGGGCTCCAGTACTTC. The whole variable domain, remainder taken from reference TRBV29-1 and TRBJ2-5, is SAVISQKPSRDICQRGTSLTIQCQVDSQVTMMFWYRQQPGQSLTLIATANQGSEATYESGFVIDKFPISRPNLTFSTLTVSNMSPEDSSIYLCSVVLAGGLQYFGPGTRLLVL.